The clone carrying this T cell receptor beta chain was observed at least ten times. Antigen: not known. The entry originates in a study of neurological immune-mediated disorders. The study, taken as a whole, reports: HTLV-1-associated myelopathy had the most TCR clonal expansion, whereas multiple sclerosis had the least (lower than in healthy controls).

Each TCR transcript was tagged with a 10-nucleotide random UMI during 5'RACE. Each CDR3 protein is one row after TCRdb ran MiXCR on the 5' RACE reads. This table holds 25,000 to 35,000 distinct CDR3 sequences, about 14% found once. Germline CDR1 reads SNHLY; CDR2 reads FYNNEI. This CDR3 is built from 15 residues. The V segment lost 8 bases and the J segment 6 bases; nucleotides outside the gene matches: 11. Time point noted: technical triplicate 2. Sorted libraries were derived from over 850,000 CD4+ or CD8+ T cells. This receptor was obtained from a female donor with HTLV-1-associated myelopathy (HAM/TSP). The specimen sequenced was CD4+ T cells from blood. J is TRBJ2-1 and V is TRBV2; 9 bases map to TRBD2. This CDR3 is CASVGGLAGFNEQFF. DNA of the CDR3: TGTGCCAGCGTGGGTGGGCTAGCGGGGTTCAATGAGCAGTTCTTC. The whole variable domain, filled in from reference TRBV2 and TRBJ2-1, reads EPEVTQTPSHQVTQMGQEVILRCVPISNHLYFYWYRQILGQKVEFLVSFYNNEISEKSEIFDDQFSVERPDGSNFTLKIRSTKLEDSAMYFCASVGGLAGFNEQFFGPGTRLTVL.